This T cell receptor (beta chain) was captured in a study of cytomegalovirus exposure and HLA in healthy donors. Germline CDR1 reads MNHEY; CDR2 reads SMNVEV (reference sequence). Deletions cut 0 bases from V and 3 bases from J, with 8 bases between. The CDR3 runs to 14 residues. Some clones are missing from TCRdb's copy, which holds only in-frame ones; the method was immunoSEQ multiplex PCR. This sample yields about 120,000 clones, of which 86% are seen a single time; around 5% belongs to the top ten. In its sample, this clone was seen once. Sequenced sample: PBMCs. The V gene is TRBV27, the J gene TRBJ1-1; the D is unclear. This clonotype originated in a man aged 18 to 29 in good health and CMV-seronegative. The CDR3 region is CASSLSRGYTEAFF. In DNA form, the CDR3 reads TGTGCCAGCAGTTTATCGAGAGGGTACACTGAAGCTTTCTTT.